Given below is one T cell receptor (beta chain) in context. Its antigen is unidentified. The protocol was immunoSEQ multiplex PCR, while the TCRdb copy is restricted to in-frame clones and leaves out a portion. Counted here are about 73,000 clones, around 90% occurring once; the ten biggest clones make up roughly 0.5%. The data belong to a study of OX40 agonist ivuxolimab in advanced cancers. Study details: Patients enrolled in dose escalation were diagnosed with hepatocellular carcinoma, melanoma, renal cell or head and neck cancer. Prior anti-PD-1, anti-PD-L1 or anti-CTLA-4 therapy did not bar entry, and 40% to 45% had some.

The study's findings and limits: Researchers did not establish what antigens the expanded peripheral T cells target.

The receptor's source is an adult with an advanced solid tumor such as melanoma, head and neck, liver or kidney cancer. The sequencing used CD4+ or CD8+ T cells sorted from blood, collected in a trial of the OX40 agonist ivuxolimab.

CDR3 DNA: TGTGCCAGCAGTACGACAGGGACGAGCACTGAAGCTTTCTTT. It codes for CASSTTGTSTEAFF. The chain employs TRBV6-1 and TRBJ1-1; 7 positions match TRBD1. The CDR3 has 14 residues. Germline CDR1 is MNHNS and CDR2 is SASEGT. V shed 5 bases, J shed 4 bases, and the junction held 7 bases outside the gene matches.